Shown below are 7 T cell receptor beta chains from a single sample sequenced in a study of vaccination effects on CD4 cells after COVID-19. Their target antigens are unknown. Assay used: immunoSEQ multiplex PCR; TCRdb lists only in-frame clones, some missing. The sample lists more than 35,000 clones; about 80% were seen once. Antigen-specific CD4+ T cells were first expanded with viral peptide pools by the ViraFEST assay and only then sequenced. Subsequent to a culture period of 10 to 11 days, CD4+ T cells were isolated. Two-dose vaccination with either BNT162b2 or mRNA-1273 was given to the participants. Sequencing was performed on CD4+ T cells from PBMCs cultured with HCoV-NL63 spike peptides, taken after COVID-19 vaccination. Every receptor here comes from a human donor who received a COVID-19 vaccine. Some clones in this sample may be carry-over from other donors' samples.

V usage is TRBV14 and J usage is TRBJ2-2; D not resolved. Germline V gives CDR1 SGHDN, CDR2 FVKESK. The CDR3 sequence is 15 residues long. V lost 8 bases and J lost 0, with 13 bases in between. CDR3 DNA sequence: TGTGCCAGCGGAATCTCCGTCACGAACACCGGGGAGCTGTTTTTT. Translated: CASGISVTNTGELFF.

The chain joins TRBV3-1 (or the pseudogene TRBV3-2) to TRBJ2-5, with D hard to call. Trimming stripped 1 base from V and 5 bases from J, with 11 bases between. Germline loops: CDR1 LGHDT, CDR2 YNNKEL (reference sequence). There are 14 residues in the CDR3. This CDR3 reads CASSQGSSYETQYF. The DNA for the CDR3 is TGTGCCAGCAGCCAAGGTTCTAGTTACGAGACCCAGTACTTC.

The chain uses TRBV24-1 and TRBJ2-1, with 8 bases fitting TRBD1. J was trimmed by 5 bases and V by 4 bases; bases with no gene match: 15. Looked up from germline, CDR1 is KGHDR and CDR2 is SFDVKD. The CDR3 has 18 amino acids. The DNA for the CDR3 is TGTGCCACCAGTGACCCCAACCGAGGACAGGGATATCACAATGAGCAGTTCTTC. Translated: CATSDPNRGQGYHNEQFF.

This clone was observed once. V usage is TRBV7-3 and J usage is TRBJ2-5, with unresolved D. Trimming left V 1 base short and J 3 bases short, with 9 bases between. From germline, CDR1 is SGHTA and CDR2 FQGTGA. The CDR3 runs 14 residues. The CDR3 protein is CASSLSGVEETQYF. The CDR3 bases are TGTGCCAGCAGCTTAAGCGGCGTAGAAGAGACCCAGTACTTC.

This clone was picked up one time. V is TRBV4-3 and J is TRBJ1-5, with D possibly TRBD1 on 5 matching bases. This CDR3 is 16 amino acids long. Germline CDR1 reads LGHNA; CDR2 reads YSLEER. The V end lost 1 base, the J end lost 4 bases, and 14 bases lay between the germline ends. The CDR3 DNA is TGCGCCAGCAGCCAAGGGGGGTACAGCCCGAATCAGCCCCAGCATTTT. Protein sequence: CASSQGGYSPNQPQHF.

V is TRBV27 and J is TRBJ2-3, with TRBD1 as a possible D gene (6 bases). Looked up from germline, CDR1 is MNHEY and CDR2 is SMNVEV (reference sequence). The length of the CDR3 is 15 residues. V lost 6 bases and J lost 0, with 13 bases in between. The CDR3 region has the DNA TGTGCCAGCAGCCCCAGGGGTACTAGCACAGATACGCAGTATTTT. Residues: CASSPRGTSTDTQYF.

The chain carries TRBV2 and TRBJ1-5, with D tentatively TRBD1 (5 bases). The germline gives CDR1 SNHLY, CDR2 FYNNEI. The CDR3 runs 15 residues. Trimming pared 4 bases from V and 5 bases from J, leaving 15 bases between. Here the CDR3 reads CASSVGQGRHQPQHF. The CDR3 coding sequence is TGTGCCAGCAGTGTCGGGCAGGGCCGACATCAGCCCCAGCATTTT.